The subject of this entry is one T cell receptor beta chain. Antigen: not known. Primers: 60 Vbeta forward and 13 Jbeta reverse. Authors' data handling: In a later analysis, of 70 million to 85 million unique beta chains, about 11 million appeared in at least two donors. Profiling relied on immunoSEQ multiplex PCR, and the TCRdb table lists in-frame clones only, not all of them. V and J calls and clone size follow that table, whereas D and trimming were derived from the DNA. This table holds about 180,000 clones, about three quarters found once. The CDR3 loop spans 13 amino acids. The germline V and J ends were trimmed by 8 bases and 3 bases, with 14 bases remaining between them. The germline CDR1 and CDR2 sequences are SEHNR and FQNEAQ (reference sequence). These data come from a study of cytomegalovirus exposure and HLA in healthy donors. Study results and limitations: The authors confirmed in vitro that a few CMV-associated chains were specific for CMV antigens. Later analysis demonstrated an association between a missense DCLRE1C variant and TCR beta V- and J-gene trimming.

The receptor's source is a man between 18 and 35 years old in good health and CMV-seronegative. Source material: PBMCs. The gene calls are TRBV7-9 and TRBJ2-7; TRBD2 is a possible D gene (5 bases). CDR3 amino acids: CASGPGTGYEQYF. The CDR3, as DNA: TGTGCCAGCGGGCCGGGAACGGGCTACGAGCAGTACTTC.